The 13 T cell receptor beta chains reported below all come from one sample, sequenced in a study of cytomegalovirus exposure and HLA in healthy donors. PCR amplification relied on 60 Vbeta primers (plus 13 Jbeta primers). Profiled with immunoSEQ multiplex PCR; TCRdb holds only in-frame clones, not every one. The profile shows under 200,000 clones, around 77% of them singletons. Input material: PBMCs. These receptors came from a man over 45 in good health and CMV-seropositive.

The J gene is TRBJ2-3, the V gene TRBV9; 12 nucleotides line up with TRBD2. The V gene end was trimmed by 3 bases and the J gene end by 4 bases; junction bases not matched to a gene: 6. This CDR3 contains 16 residues. Germline values: CDR1 SGDLS, CDR2 YYNGEE. The CDR3 DNA follows: TGTGCCAGCAGCGGGACTAGCGGGGTTCTGTCAGATACGCAGTATTTT. Amino acid sequence: CASSGTSGVLSDTQYF.

The rearrangement uses TRBV27 and TRBJ1-2; 7 positions match TRBD1. V trimming: 7 bases; J trimming: 6 bases; junction bases outside the gene matches: 11. Germline V CDR1 and CDR2: MNHEY, SMNVEV (reference sequence). This CDR3 contains 14 residues. CDR3 DNA: TGTGCCAGCAACCGGGGGGGAGGGGGCAATGGCTACACCTTC. Translating gives CASNRGGGGNGYTF.

This clone showed up just once. The chain has TRBV6-1 and TRBJ2-5; 7 nucleotides match TRBD1. TRBJ2-7 matches the DNA end more closely, so the J call is doubtful. CDR3 length: 14 residues. Looked up from germline, CDR1 is MNHNS and CDR2 is SASEGT. The CDR3 sequence is CASSLLDRRYEQYF. The CDR3 nucleotides read TGTGCCAGCAGTCTATTGGACAGGAGATACGAGCAGTACTTC.

The gene calls are TRBV5-4 and TRBJ2-1, with TRBD2 matching over 16 bases. With V trimmed by 4 bases and J by 6 bases, 7 bases remained unmatched. The CDR3 contains 17 residues. The germline V gene encodes CDR1 SGHNT and CDR2 YYREEE (reference sequence). The CDR3 bases are TGTGCCAGCAGCCCAGGGACTAGCGGGGGGGCCCGCAATGAGCAGTTCTTC. Encoded protein: CASSPGTSGGARNEQFF.

The CDR3 is CGTENNEQFF. The CDR3 region has the DNA TGTGGGACTGAAAACAATGAGCAGTTCTTC. The chain uses TRBV28 and TRBJ2-1; D may be TRBD2 (5 bases). This CDR3 is built from 10 residues. CDR1 and CDR2 from the germline V gene are MDHEN and SYDVKM.

This chain connects TRBV27 to TRBJ1-1; no clear D. The CDR3 has 16 amino acids. The V and J ends lost 7 bases and 0 bases respectively, with 18 bases between them. In germline, CDR1 is MNHEY, CDR2 SMNVEV (reference sequence). CDR3 DNA: TGTGCCAGCACCATCAACGGAGGGCGGATGAACACTGAAGCTTTCTTT. As protein: CASTINGGRMNTEAFF.

J is TRBJ1-5 and V is TRBV9, with unresolved D. Germline CDR1 is SGDLS and CDR2 is YYNGEE. Trimming took 2 bases from V and 1 from J, leaving 10 bases between them. The CDR3 runs to 15 residues. The CDR3 protein is CASSVNPGSNQPQHF. In nucleotides, the CDR3 is TGTGCCAGCAGCGTCAACCCGGGGAGCAATCAGCCCCAGCATTTT.

This rearrangement joins TRBV7-8 to TRBJ1-2; 7 positions match TRBD1. Germline V CDR1 and CDR2: SGHVS, FQNEAQ. V lost 5 bases, J lost 2 bases, and 5 bases stayed unmatched. The CDR3 is 14 amino acids. CDR3 nucleotide sequence: TGTGCCAGCAGCCCAGGGACAGTAAACTATGGCTACACCTTC. Translation: CASSPGTVNYGYTF.

V gene TRBV5-1 combines with J gene TRBJ2-1; D may be TRBD2 (5 bases). This CDR3 spans 12 amino acids. Germline CDR1 and CDR2: SGHRS and YFSETQ. The V end was cut by 4 bases, the J end by 12 bases, with 14 bases between. Here the CDR3 reads CASSPQSGRQFF. The CDR3 DNA is TGCGCCAGCAGCCCCCAGAGCGGAAGGCAGTTCTTC.

The chain links TRBV9 to TRBJ2-2; D call uncertain. CDR3 length: 15 amino acids. In germline, CDR1 is SGDLS, CDR2 YYNGEE. V was pared by 4 bases and J by 0 bases, with 10 bases between. CDR3 DNA sequence: TGTGCCAGCAGCCTAGACTCCCCGAACACCGGGGAGCTGTTTTTT. Amino acid sequence: CASSLDSPNTGELFF.

This clone was picked up a small number of times. The chain has TRBV19 and TRBJ1-1; 9 bases map to TRBD1. Germline-derived CDR1 and CDR2 are LNHDA and SQIVND (reference sequence). The CDR3 has 13 residues. The ends lost 8 bases at V and 8 bases at J; junction bases unmatched: 9. CDR3 coding DNA: TGTGCCAGTCGAAGGGCCGGGACAGGGGAAGCTTTCTTT. Translating it yields CASRRAGTGEAFF.

This chain links TRBV10-3 with TRBJ1-4; D uncertain. The germline V and J ends were trimmed by 3 bases and 0 bases, with 11 bases remaining between them. Germline CDR1 ENHRY, CDR2 SYGVKD. The CDR3 is 16 residues long. The CDR3 nucleotides are TGTGCCATCAGTGAAGGGTTGGAGGCAACTAATGAAAAACTGTTTTTT. Amino acid sequence: CAISEGLEATNEKLFF.

This rearrangement joins TRBV28 to TRBJ1-2; D remains unclear. V was cut by 3 bases and J by 8 bases, with 19 bases left in between. The CDR3 spans 15 residues. Germline CDR1 and CDR2: MDHEN and SYDVKM. The CDR3 here is CASSFPTDWGEGYTF. The CDR3 region has the DNA TGTGCCAGCAGTTTTCCCACGGACTGGGGAGAAGGCTACACCTTC.